This TCR beta chain is from a study of T cells in localized non-small cell lung cancer (TCRdb year 2020). As for the study more broadly: The study analyzed T cell repertoires of under 250 early-stage NSCLC patients, comparing tumors and uninvolved tumor-adjacent lungs. The cohort was made up of around 220 treatment-naive NSCLC patients whose localized lung tumors had been resected. NSCLC patients had a mean age of around 70 years, and about 140 were male and some 98 female. Study-wide findings and limitations: Higher T cell density in blood was associated with longer overall survival, whereas higher clonality in adjacent lung was associated with shorter survival. Because multi-region sequencing of the tumors was not done, intratumor heterogeneity could not be ruled out. Of the top 100 tumor clones, a median of approximately 60 were detected in paired uninvolved adjacent lung; roughly 26 were also among that lung's top 100. Because the study design was exploratory, TCR variables were selected using unadjusted p-values without false-discovery rate correction. Uninvolved tumor-adjacent lung showed the highest T cell clonality, higher than tumor, which suggests more focused antigenic responses in the uninvolved tumor-adjacent lung.

TCR beta CDR3 regions were sequenced from DNA using the immunoSEQ Assay. Processing in the source paper ran as follows. T cell density was computed as TCR beta template counts normalized to usable DNA estimated by amplifying housekeeping genes. The preseqR package was used to estimate richness by extrapolating to 400,000 templates for PBMC samples and to 120,000 templates for tissue samples. Clonality was calculated as one minus Pielou's evenness. Tissue-enriched TCRs were identified by differential abundance testing using productive amino-acid clonotypes, minimum total count 5 and alpha 0.1. The Jaccard Index and the Morisita Overlap Index were used to measure how much the repertoires overlapped between compartments. GLIPH clustered TCR beta CDR3s with public tetramer-defined viral CDR3s; viral motifs required at least three viral sequences plus V-gene enrichment. TCRdb holds this immuneACCESS table with in-frame rearrangements only. Some clones are missing; in checked studies, unresolved V genes explain under half, and the rest has no known cause. That table supplies the V and J calls and clone size; D and trimming were determined from the DNA. The sample includes tens of thousands of clones, with about four fifths observed a single time. The top ten constitute about 36% of the sample.

The CDR3 goes from the cysteine to the phenylalanine over 16 residues. The only DNA kept is the CDR3, 48 bases in frame from the first base. Compared with germline, V lacks 0 bases and J lacks 4 bases; bases without a gene match: 8. In the germline V gene (reference sequence), CDR1 corresponds to GTSNPN and CDR2 to SVGIG. A remark on this clone: No antigen is known for it. It has no much larger one-base neighbor in the sample; base qualities were not kept.

At diagnosis, tumor, uninvolved tumor-adjacent lung and peripheral blood were collected and then preserved as a mix of FFPE and fresh-frozen material. For TCR repertoire profiling, blood samples were analyzed in the form of peripheral blood mononuclear cells. This specimen was peripheral blood, taken before any cancer treatment. The receptor was isolated from a male donor older than 55 with stage II squamous cell lung carcinoma. This sequence uses TRBV30 and TRBJ2-5, and 10 bases in between align with TRBD2. The DNA sequence is TGTGCCTGGAGTGTAGGTGGGCCTAGCGGGAGAGAGACCCAGTACTTC. It is translated as CAWSVGGPSGRETQYF. The entire variable domain, with the stretches around the CDR3 drawn from the reference TRBV30 and TRBJ2-5 proteins, is SQTIHQWPATLVQPVGSPLSLECTVEGTSNPNLYWYRQAAGRGLQLLFYSVGIGQISSEVPQNLSASRPQDRQFILSSKKLLLSDSGFYLCAWSVGGPSGRETQYFGPGTRLLVL.